Sequencing of this TCR beta chain was carried out in a study of shared clonotypes between healthy human individuals. The CDR3 loop spans 15 amino acids. V was cut by 1 base and J by 2 bases, with 12 bases left in between. Germline V gene data show CDR1 as SNHLY and CDR2 as FYNNEI. Source study methods: From ImmunoSEQ came sequences covering only the junction and carrying no quality scores, so filtering differed. Profiled with immunoSEQ multiplex PCR; TCRdb holds only in-frame clones, not every one. For V, J and clone size, that table is used; D and trimming come from the DNA. The table has millions of clones, about 93% seen once. Terminally differentiated effector memory CD45RA+ cells were left out of the naive CD8 fraction, which was CD45RO-negative and positively selected for CCR7. Points on this clone: Its antigen remains unknown.

Study-wide findings and caveats: Sorted-subset sequencing, rarefaction showed, was incomplete despite large depth.

The chain carries TRBV2 and TRBJ2-7; D might be TRBD1 (6 bases). What was sequenced was naive CD8+ T cells from PBMCs. This sequence was found in a young man in good health. Some clones in this sample may be carry-over from other donors' samples. The CDR3 here is CASSEDNRDPYEQYF. CDR3 DNA: TGTGCCAGCAGTGAAGACAACAGGGATCCCTACGAGCAGTACTTC.